This T cell receptor beta chain was sequenced during a study of T-cell memory formation after mild COVID-19. As for the study in general: The study found TCR clusters largely donor specific.

Worth noting for this clonotype: Its antigen is currently unknown.

Barcoded TCR alpha and TCR beta cDNA libraries with UMIs came from 5'RACE using constant-segment primers. MiXCR, run by TCRdb on the 5' RACE reads, gives a single entry per CDR3 protein. The sample lists roughly 300,000 distinct CDR3 sequences; 16% were seen once. Between the trimmed V and J ends, which lost 0 bases and 7 bases, there was a span of 19 bases. Germline V lookup: CDR1 LGHDT, CDR2 YNNKEL (reference sequence). CDR3 size: 17 residues. Study-wide findings and caveats: The main location of contracting CD4+ clones was CM and EM, and that of contracting CD8+ clones was EMRA.

The V and J genes are TRBV3-1 and TRBJ2-1; maybe TRBD1 (6 bases). The sequence derives from a man aged 18 to 30 who had mild COVID-19 (a few samples of this study predate the infection). Cell type and time point are not known. What was sequenced was PBMCs or a T cell subset sorted from them (not recorded which). In DNA form, the CDR3 reads TGTGCCAGCAGCCAAGATGTATGGGACACCCGCGAAAATGAGCAGTTCTTC. It specifies CASSQDVWDTRENEQFF.